These T cell receptor beta chains were read from a single sample in a study of T cell responses to AZD1222 COVID-19 vaccine. Using immunoSEQ multiplex PCR, the repertoire was profiled, and TCRdb retains in-frame clones only, with some absent. The table shows over 110,000 clones, with 93% occurring only once. The sample was peripheral blood, taken after recovery from COVID-19. Receptors originate from an adult who had recovered from COVID-19. Each CDR3 is given with its conserved first and last residue. Expanded clones are given a class, and other clones once, few, many or no size at all.

v_call	clone_size	j_call	cdr3_aa
TRBV4-2	.	TRBJ2-5	CASSPRGGQGQETQYF
TRBV29-1	.	TRBJ2-1	CSVGRDHEQFF
TRBV2	.	TRBJ2-7	CASKWEGYYEQYF
TRBV27	.	TRBJ2-7	CARTPIEPYEQYF
TRBV28	.	TRBJ2-7	CASSLAPPTGGGEQYF
TRBV6-6	.	TRBJ1-5	CASSYGERGWQPQHF
TRBV9	.	TRBJ2-7	CASSVGVEPYEQYF
TRBV3-1/TRBV3-2	.	TRBJ1-5	CASSQDLLQPQHF
TRBV29-1	once	TRBJ2-3	CSVPGLGISTDTQYF
TRBV5-8	.	TRBJ2-1	CASSSVVDSGTYNEQFF
TRBV29-1	.	TRBJ2-7	CSVETGVYYEQYF
TRBV6-1	few	TRBJ1-5	CASSEMGTGNQPQHF
TRBV6-1	few	TRBJ2-1	CASSESGLAAYNEQFF
TRBV18	.	TRBJ1-1	CASSPDNTEAFF
TRBV18	.	TRBJ2-3	CASSPLAGSGSTDTQYF
TRBV27	.	TRBJ2-2	CASLGGNTGELFF
TRBV5-1	.	TRBJ2-3	CASSGDRALDTQYF
TRBV6-5	.	TRBJ2-2	CASSSVGANTGELFF
TRBV24-1	.	TRBJ2-2	CATSDWGQGATGELFF
TRBV18	.	TRBJ2-1	CASSKGDTPNFRFF
TRBV9	.	TRBJ2-2	CASSVQGLNTGELFF
TRBV10-2	.	TRBJ1-4	CASRPQGANSGEKLFF
TRBV10-3	.	TRBJ2-3	CAISEFSTDTQYF
TRBV9	.	TRBJ2-7	CASSADSSYEQYF
TRBV5-1	.	TRBJ1-1	CASSLNRGNTEAFF
TRBV6-2/TRBV6-3	.	TRBJ1-4	CASSWDRRGEKLFF
TRBV6-5	.	TRBJ1-2	CASSLDSEFWGYTF
TRBV11-3	.	TRBJ1-1	CASSPGTGDTEAFF
TRBV28	.	TRBJ2-7	CASHSTGAYEQYF